The source of this T cell receptor beta chain is a study of blood T cell repertoires in COVID-19. Study details: Both acute and convalescent COVID-19 samples were obtained from the United States, Italy and Spain. PBMCs, B-cell-depleted T cells, or T cells provided the cDNA or gDNA that made up the material.

CDR3 length: 14 amino acids. With 6 bases removed from V and 9 bases from J, the gap between germline ends came to 21 bases. CDR1 and CDR2 (germline): SGHRS, YFSETQ. Method: immunoSEQ multiplex PCR; TCRdb's copy keeps in-frame clones and lacks some. The table lists about 200,000 clones, 70% to 90% of them singletons, with 20% to 25% in the top ten. The chain couples TRBV5-1 to TRBJ1-2; perhaps TRBD1 as D (6 bases). The receptor's source is a man in his 60s with active or convalescent COVID-19. Sequencing was carried out using peripheral blood. CDR3 bases: TGCGCCAGCACCTTATATTCCGGGACAATGAGCTACACCTTC. Translated, it gives CASTLYSGTMSYTF.